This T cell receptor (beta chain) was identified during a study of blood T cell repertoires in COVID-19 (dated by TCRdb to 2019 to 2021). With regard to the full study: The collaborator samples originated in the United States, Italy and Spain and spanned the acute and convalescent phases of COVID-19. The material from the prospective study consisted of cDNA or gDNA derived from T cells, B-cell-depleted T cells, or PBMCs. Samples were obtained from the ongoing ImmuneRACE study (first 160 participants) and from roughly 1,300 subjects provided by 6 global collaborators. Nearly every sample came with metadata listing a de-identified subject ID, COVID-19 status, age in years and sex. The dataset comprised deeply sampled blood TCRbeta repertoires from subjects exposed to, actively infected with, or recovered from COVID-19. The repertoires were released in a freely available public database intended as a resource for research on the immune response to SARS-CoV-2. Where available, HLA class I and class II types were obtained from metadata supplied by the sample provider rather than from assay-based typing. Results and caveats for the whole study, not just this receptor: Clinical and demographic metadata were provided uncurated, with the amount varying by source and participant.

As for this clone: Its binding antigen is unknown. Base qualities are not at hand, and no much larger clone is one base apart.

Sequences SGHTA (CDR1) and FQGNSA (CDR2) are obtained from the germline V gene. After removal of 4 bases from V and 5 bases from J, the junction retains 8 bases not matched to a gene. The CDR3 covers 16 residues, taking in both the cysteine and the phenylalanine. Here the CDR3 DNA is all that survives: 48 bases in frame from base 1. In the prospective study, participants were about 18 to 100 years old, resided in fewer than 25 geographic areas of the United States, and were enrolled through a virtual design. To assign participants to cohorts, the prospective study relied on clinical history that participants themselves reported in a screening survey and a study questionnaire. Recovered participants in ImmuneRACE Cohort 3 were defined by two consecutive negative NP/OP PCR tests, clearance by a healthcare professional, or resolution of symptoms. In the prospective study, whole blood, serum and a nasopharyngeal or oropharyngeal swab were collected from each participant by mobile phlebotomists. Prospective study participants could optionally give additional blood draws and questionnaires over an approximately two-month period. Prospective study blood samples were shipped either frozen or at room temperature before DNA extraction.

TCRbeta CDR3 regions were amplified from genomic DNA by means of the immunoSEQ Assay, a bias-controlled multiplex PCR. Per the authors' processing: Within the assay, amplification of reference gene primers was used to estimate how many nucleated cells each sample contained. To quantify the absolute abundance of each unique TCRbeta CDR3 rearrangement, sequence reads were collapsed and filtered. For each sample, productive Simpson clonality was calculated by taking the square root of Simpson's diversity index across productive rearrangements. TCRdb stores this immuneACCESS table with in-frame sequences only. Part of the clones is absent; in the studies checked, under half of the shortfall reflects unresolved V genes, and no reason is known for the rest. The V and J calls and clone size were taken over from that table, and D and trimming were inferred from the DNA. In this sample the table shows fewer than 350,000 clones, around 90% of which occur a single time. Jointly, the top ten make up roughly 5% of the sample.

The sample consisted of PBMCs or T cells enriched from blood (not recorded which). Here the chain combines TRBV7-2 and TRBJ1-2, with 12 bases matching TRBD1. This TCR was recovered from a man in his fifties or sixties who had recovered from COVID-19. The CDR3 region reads CASSSGTGGAEYGYTF. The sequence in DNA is TGTGCCAGCAGCTCGGGGACAGGGGGCGCCGAGTATGGCTACACCTTC.